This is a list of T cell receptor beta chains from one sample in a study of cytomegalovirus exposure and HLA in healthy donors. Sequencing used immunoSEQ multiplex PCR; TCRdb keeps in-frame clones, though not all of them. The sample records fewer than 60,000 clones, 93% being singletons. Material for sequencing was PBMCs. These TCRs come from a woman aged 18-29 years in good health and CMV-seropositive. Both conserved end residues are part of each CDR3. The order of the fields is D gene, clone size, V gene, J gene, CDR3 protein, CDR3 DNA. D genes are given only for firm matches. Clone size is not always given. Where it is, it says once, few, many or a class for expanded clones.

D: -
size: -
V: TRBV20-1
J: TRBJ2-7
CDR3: CSLRGTYEQYF
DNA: TGCAGTCTAAGGGGGACCTACGAGCAGTACTTC

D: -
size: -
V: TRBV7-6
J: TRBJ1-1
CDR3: CASSLATGNTEAFF
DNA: TGTGCCAGCAGCTTAGCGACAGGGAACACTGAAGCTTTCTTT

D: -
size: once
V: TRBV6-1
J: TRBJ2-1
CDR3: CASPSRGGHYNEQFF
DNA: TGTGCCAGCCCTTCCCGAGGGGGTCACTACAATGAGCAGTTCTTC

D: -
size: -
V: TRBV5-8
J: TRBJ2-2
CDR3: CASSRGARTGELFF
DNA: TGTGCCAGCAGCCGGGGGGCGCGAACCGGGGAGCTGTTTTTT

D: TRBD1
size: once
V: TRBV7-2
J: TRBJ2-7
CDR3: CASSAGTGGPYEQYF
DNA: TGTGCCAGCAGCGCCGGGACAGGAGGTCCCTACGAGCAGTACTTC

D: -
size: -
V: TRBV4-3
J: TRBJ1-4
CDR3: CASSLSRSNEKLFF
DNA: TGCGCCAGCAGCCTGAGTAGGAGTAATGAAAAACTGTTTTTT

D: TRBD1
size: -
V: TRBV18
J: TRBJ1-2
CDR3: CASSPGTGSDYGYTF
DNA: TGTGCCAGCTCACCTGGGACAGGGTCAGACTATGGCTACACCTTC

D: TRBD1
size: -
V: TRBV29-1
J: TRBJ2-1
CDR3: CSVEEWRTGGYDNEQFF
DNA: TGCAGCGTTGAAGAATGGCGGACAGGGGGATATGACAATGAGCAGTTCTTC

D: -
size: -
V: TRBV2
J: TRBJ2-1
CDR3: CASSEVRGGSSYNEQFF
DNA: TGTGCCAGCAGTGAGGTTCGTGGCGGCAGCTCCTACAATGAGCAGTTCTTC

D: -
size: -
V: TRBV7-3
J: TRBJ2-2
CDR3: CASSNTGELFF
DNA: TGTGCCAGCTCTAACACCGGGGAGCTGTTTTTT

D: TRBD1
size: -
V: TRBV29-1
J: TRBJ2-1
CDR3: CMGDRVYHWDNEQFF
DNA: TGCATGGGGGACAGGGTATATCATTGGGACAATGAGCAGTTCTTC

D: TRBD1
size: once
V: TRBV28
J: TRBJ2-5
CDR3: CASTGFGDRGLFREGGPKETQYF
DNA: TGTGCCAGCACGGGATTCGGGGACAGGGGACTATTCAGGGAAGGGGGCCCCAAAGAGACCCAGTACTTC

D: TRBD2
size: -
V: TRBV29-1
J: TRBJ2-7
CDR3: CSVETSGSYEQYF
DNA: TGCAGCGTTGAAACTAGCGGCTCCTACGAGCAGTACTTC

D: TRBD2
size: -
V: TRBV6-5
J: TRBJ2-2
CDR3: CATILTSGATGELFF
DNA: TGTGCCACCATATTGACTAGCGGAGCAACCGGGGAGCTGTTTTTT

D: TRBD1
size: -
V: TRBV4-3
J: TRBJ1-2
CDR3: CASSQVGTGAKGYTF
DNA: TGCGCCAGCAGCCAAGTAGGGACAGGGGCTAAAGGCTACACCTTC

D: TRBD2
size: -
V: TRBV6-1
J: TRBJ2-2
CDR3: CASSEPPGGGGSPGELFF
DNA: TGTGCCAGCAGTGAACCCCCCGGCGGGGGGGGATCACCCGGGGAGCTGTTTTTT

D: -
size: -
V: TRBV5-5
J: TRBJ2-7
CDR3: CASSSLLPAEQYF
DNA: TGTGCCAGCAGCTCCCTGCTTCCCGCGGAGCAGTACTTC

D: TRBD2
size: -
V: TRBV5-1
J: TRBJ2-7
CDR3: CASSLAGGQSSYEQYF
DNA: TGCGCCTCCAGCTTGGCGGGGGGCCAGAGCTCCTACGAGCAGTACTTC

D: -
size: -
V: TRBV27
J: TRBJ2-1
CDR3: CASSPSRGLYNEQFF
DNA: TGTGCCAGCAGCCCCTCGCGAGGGCTGTACAATGAGCAGTTCTTC

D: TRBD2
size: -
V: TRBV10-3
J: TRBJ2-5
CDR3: CAISAGGSQETQYF
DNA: TGTGCCATCAGTGCGGGGGGAAGCCAAGAGACCCAGTACTTC

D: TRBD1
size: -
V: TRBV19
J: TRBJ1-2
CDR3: CASRRSGTGVGGYTF
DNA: TGTGCCAGTAGGAGATCCGGGACAGGGGTCGGGGGCTACACCTTC

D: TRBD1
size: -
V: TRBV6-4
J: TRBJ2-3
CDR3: CASSDRTGGADTQYF
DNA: TGTGCCAGCAGTGACAGGACAGGGGGCGCAGATACGCAGTATTTT

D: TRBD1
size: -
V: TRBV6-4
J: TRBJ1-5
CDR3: CASSDLDGQGCQPQHF
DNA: TGTGCCAGCAGTGACTTAGATGGACAGGGATGTCAGCCCCAGCATTTT

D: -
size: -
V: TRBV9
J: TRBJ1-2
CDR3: CASSGEGRGGLYYTF
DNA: TGTGCCAGCAGCGGAGAGGGACGGGGGGGCTTATACTACACCTTC